This is a list of T cell receptor beta chains from one sample in a study of CD8+CD57+ T cells in acquired aplastic anemia. MiXCR was run by TCRdb on the reads, yielding one entry per CDR3 protein. The sample lists hundreds of thousands of distinct CDR3 sequences, approximately 32% occurring once. Sample: sorted CD4+, CD8+, or CD8+CD57+ T cells (not recorded which) from PBMCs. All receptors derive from a human donor with aplastic anemia. CDR3s include the opening cysteine and the closing phenylalanine or tryptophan. A D gene is named only where the DNA matches it firmly.

>TRBV20-1|.
CSAREIDNYGYTF
>TRBV24-1|.
CATSDTRTALGDTQYF
>TRBV19|.
CASSADPLDGYSGNTIYF
>TRBV20-1|TRBD2
CSVYVGGENNEQFF
>TRBV12-3/TRBV12-4|.
CASSLSADSNEQYF
>TRBV25-1|TRBD1
CASSDHRDSYTEAFF
>TRBV20-1|.
CSAETNSYEQYF
>TRBV25-1|.
CASGGTLKDKLFF
>TRBV19|TRBD2
CASSFTSVPYNEQFF
>TRBV25-1|TRBD1
CASSVQGAGEAFF
>TRBV7-6|TRBD1
CASSLVTSGTGGELFF
>TRBV12-3/TRBV12-4|.
CASSLDIDVTTEAFF
>TRBV5-6|.
CASSLNGRNEKLFF
>TRBV14|.
CASSHRKTSSYEQYF
>TRBV5-1|.
CASSLGTADYGYTF
>TRBV20-1|TRBD1
CSAPQGIAQGQPQHF
>TRBV15|TRBD1
CATSKRGGQGAYEQYF
>TRBV7-3|.
CASSRAGGQTEAFF
>TRBV20-1|.
CSASGPSEKLFF
>TRBV20-1|.
CSARGGGRYEQYF
>TRBV4-1|.
CASSQDGGRSYGYTF
>TRBV10-3|.
CASSAPRTPEGNTIYF
>TRBV2|TRBD2
CASSTLGGSGWYF
>TRBV4-3|.
CASSQVQSSYEQYF
>TRBV19|.
CASSIKRAEHYEQYF
>TRBV2|TRBD2
CASSVVAGDAGELFF
>TRBV20-1|TRBD2
CQGLGLAGVGEQFF
>TRBV2|.
CASSGGPPANQPQHF
>TRBV2|.
CASSAGTANNQPQHF
>TRBV7-9|.
CASSLVSRSEAFF
>TRBV19|.
CASSIESGVTTHEQYF
>TRBV29-1|TRBD1
CSARGQGITGELFF
>TRBV19|TRBD2
CASSIFAGGPNEQFF
>TRBV19|.
CASSISSRRSYNEQFF
>TRBV20-1|.
CSAPQGPEAFF
>TRBV2|.
CASCTGPPGEQYF
>TRBV5-1|.
CASSHDASSGNTIYF
>TRBV27|.
CASSNGAGQPQHF
>TRBV7-2|TRBD1
CASSSGQGANEAFF
>TRBV2|.
CASSEGFGGYEQYF
>TRBV7-9|.
CATTRGPDYEQYF
>TRBV11-2|TRBD2
CASSPTSGGIPKNIQYF
>TRBV7-2|TRBD1
CASTLLGDSYGYTF
>TRBV2|.
CASRESCNSPLHF
>TRBV2|TRBD2
CASSAGRGYEQYF
>TRBV19|.
CASSIDWNRQSSYNSPLHF
>TRBV15|.
CATSRAAGTESYEQYF